This entry describes one T cell receptor beta chain. This specimen belongs to a study of blood T cell repertoires in COVID-19. Study details: Acute and convalescent COVID-19 samples came from the United States, Italy and Spain. PBMCs, B-cell-depleted T cells, or T cells provided the cDNA or gDNA that made up the material.

Original processing methods: Nucleated cell counts were estimated from reference gene primer amplification. The method was immunoSEQ multiplex PCR; TCRdb's version includes in-frame clones alone and lacks a portion of them. The V and J calls and clone size come from that table; D and trimming were worked out from the DNA. The sample lists 450,000 or so clones; about nine tenths were seen once. Seattle's cohort entered during active infection and was followed longitudinally. The germline V and J ends were trimmed by 1 base and 2 bases, with 12 bases remaining between them. The CDR3 consists of 16 residues. CDR1 KGHSH and CDR2 LQKENI come from the germline V gene.

The clonotype originates from a woman aged 40 to 50 with COVID-19, enrolled during active disease. Input material: peripheral blood. This sequence joins TRBV18 and TRBJ1-3; tentatively, D is TRBD1 (5 bases). This CDR3 is CASSPRGSFPGNTIYF. The CDR3 coding sequence is TGTGCCAGCTCACCACGGGGCAGCTTCCCTGGAAACACCATATATTTT. Full variable domain (remainder filled in from reference TRBV18 and TRBJ1-3): NAGVMQNPRHLVRRRGQEARLRCSPMKGHSHVYWYRQLPEEGLKFMVYLQKENIIDESGMPKERFSAEFPKEGPSILRIQQVVRGDSAAYFCASSPRGSFPGNTIYFGEGSWLTVV.